This T cell receptor beta chain was sequenced during a study of blood T cell repertoires in COVID-19. Whole-study context: Samples came from the United States, Italy and Spain, spanning acute and convalescent COVID-19.

Authors' methods: Quantification of nucleated cells was approximated via reference gene primer amplification. The repertoire was sequenced with immunoSEQ multiplex PCR; TCRdb's copy has only in-frame clones and lacks some. D and trimming come from the DNA, and the V and J calls and clone size come from that table. The top ten clones hold around 0.62% of a sample with about 150,000 clones, about four fifths of them seen once. Germline V gene data show CDR1 as SGHRS and CDR2 as YFSETQ. This CDR3 is built from 14 residues. V shed 7 bases and J shed 9 bases, with 19 bases lying between them. This sequence was found in a man between 60 and 75 years old with acute or convalescent COVID-19. The sample comprised peripheral blood. This chain uses TRBV5-1 with TRBJ2-2; D gene unclear. CDR3 in DNA: TGCGCCAGCCAGCAGCGCGCCGAAGCGAGGGAGCTGTTTTTT. Translated: CASQQRAEARELFF. Full variable domain (outside the CDR3, taken from reference TRBV5-1 and TRBJ2-2): KAGVTQTPRYLIKTRGQQVTLSCSPISGHRSVSWYQQTPGQGLQFLFEYFSETQRNKGNFPGRFSGRQFSNSRSEMNVSTLELGDSALYLCASQQRAEARELFFGEGSRLTVL.